This paragraph reports one TCR beta chain. Its antigen is undetermined. The data are from a study of glioma-infiltrating T cells after dendritic cell vaccination. Study information: Patients received autologous tumor lysate-pulsed dendritic cell vaccination between the early 2000s and the early 2010s.

The CDR3 contains 14 residues. From germline, CDR1 is SNHLY and CDR2 FYNNEI. The V end lost 5 bases, the J end lost 7 bases, and 12 bases lay between the germline ends. Study observations and caveats: Few patients contributed both blood and tumor specimens.

Input was roughly 2.2 ug genomic DNA, or all available if less. Data came from immunoSEQ multiplex PCR; TCRdb stores just in-frame clones and leaves some out. The repertoire holds approximately 64,000 clones, approximately 85% seen once, with 9.2% in the top ten. The specimen comprised blood, sampled before dendritic cell vaccination. The chain uses TRBV2 and TRBJ1-6; D call uncertain. This TCR was recovered from a human donor with glioblastoma. The CDR3 here is CASSLGGPNSPLHF. The CDR3 DNA follows: TGTGCCAGCAGTTTAGGCGGTCCCAATTCACCCCTCCACTTT.